This T cell receptor beta chain was identified during a study of T cells in Graves' hyperthyroidism and ophthalmopathy (dated by TCRdb to between 2017 and 2020). For the study in its entirety: To identify TCR V-J signatures that set the groups apart, the researchers used a discovery cohort of 95 to 100 patients, made up of 40 to 45 with Graves' ophthalmopathy and around 58 with stable Graves' hyperthyroidism. Whether ophthalmopathy could be predicted prospectively was tested in an independent validation cohort made up of 18 hyperthyroidism patients plus 17 patients who later progressed to ophthalmopathy. The study also compared thyroid tissue and blood T-cell repertoires from about six Graves' hyperthyroidism patients. The paper reports TCR Vbeta CDR3 sequencing of some 140 peripheral blood samples: around 41 ophthalmopathy, about 75 hyperthyroidism and around 17 progressor patients. Following sampling, methimazole starting at 30 mg daily was given to hyperthyroidism patients, and high-dose intravenous methylprednisolone was given to ophthalmopathy patients. The 95 to 100 discovery patients were randomly split 7:3 into training and test sets.

TCR beta CDR3 regions were amplified from RNA transcripts. For the first round of RT-PCR on the TCR CDR3, the HTBI primer set was used together with the Qiagen OneStep RT-PCR kit. A second multiplex PCR round built the libraries, followed by size selection and purification. Paired-end sequencing of the libraries was performed with 100 bp reads on an Illumina HiSeq2000. As for the original processing: SOAPnuke was used to process the raw data, with reads discarded if the reads contained adapters or uncalled bases, had a mean Phred below 15, or lacked an exact constant-primer or identifier match. High-quality paired reads were merged using COPE v1.2.5, and each unique nucleotide sequence was defined as a clonotype. MiTCR v1.1 was used to align clonotypes to the IMGT TRBV, TRBD and TRBJ reference segments. Analysis was restricted to V-J combinations with a frequency above 0.0001, which covered roughly 99% of repertoires. The TCS score was defined as F50 (clonal expansion) divided by E x V (chaos), with BLOSUM62-based TCRdist calculated between CDR3 peptides within each V-J. Welch's t-statistics and random forest reduced some 510 V-J features to 10 to 15, which were used in a naive Bayes classifier (R e1071). The public reads were quality trimmed at Q25 with fastp and then assembled into clones with MiXCR by TCRdb, keeping productive beta chains. Each CDR3 protein appears once, grouped with its most common genes and DNA. TCRdb, not the authors, supplied the V and J calls. The sample yields approximately 560,000 distinct CDR3 sequences; more than 45% were counted once. Of the sample, about 8.2% falls within the top ten clones.

This clonotype came up many times. What antigen it recognizes has not been identified. Per-nucleotide qualities are absent, and no much larger clonotype sits a single base away. A patient counted as having stable Graves' hyperthyroidism if no progression to ophthalmopathy occurred over 18 months of follow-up. Hyperthyroidism patients were aged 18 to 65 years and newly diagnosed, with disease duration of less than 2 months. Patients with uncontrolled infections, other autoimmune diseases, pregnancy or lactation were excluded. Clinical symptoms, serum thyroxine and TRAb, thyroid ultrasound, and orbital computed tomography formed the basis for the diagnoses. Trizol reagent was used to extract total RNA, and RNA quality was then checked on an Agilent 2100 Bioanalyzer. Study-wide findings and limitations: A model built on a 13 V-J signature distinguished ophthalmopathy from stable hyperthyroidism, reaching 87.88% sensitivity and around 81% specificity in cross-validation and 80%/75% in testing. In validation, the model predicted progression to ophthalmopathy a median of roughly six months before onset, with roughly 71% sensitivity and around 76% specificity. No statistical method was used to set the sample size in advance, and investigators knew the group allocation. Blood samples also contained most of the expanded thyroid clonotypes (frequency above 0.001), which suggests that blood repertoires may reflect thyroid immune responses.

The sequence was obtained from a woman aged 18 to 35 with Graves' hyperthyroidism. Donor details come from another sample of the same person, matched by shared clones. The sample consisted of peripheral blood or thyroid tissue (not recorded which).

The DNA is TGTGCCAGCAGCTCGACAGGGCGTAATTCACCCCTCCACTTT. It encodes CASSSTGRNSPLHF. The chain is encoded by TRBV7-2 joined to TRBJ1-6, and 7 bases in between align with TRBD1. V is pruned by 4 bases and J by 6 bases, leaving 3 bases of the junction without a gene match. The CDR3 covers 14 residues, taking in both the cysteine and the phenylalanine. Only the CDR3 DNA stays, 42 bases, in frame from base 1. For CDR1 and CDR2, the germline V gene lists SGHTA and FQGNSA. The reference TRBV7-2 and TRBJ1-6 proteins fill in what lies around the CDR3, so the full variable domain reads GAGVSQSPSNKVTEKGKDVELRCDPISGHTALYWYRQSLGQGLEFLIYFQGNSAPDKSGLPSDRFSAERTGGSVSTLTIQRTQQEDSAVYLCASSSTGRNSPLHFGNGTRLTVT.